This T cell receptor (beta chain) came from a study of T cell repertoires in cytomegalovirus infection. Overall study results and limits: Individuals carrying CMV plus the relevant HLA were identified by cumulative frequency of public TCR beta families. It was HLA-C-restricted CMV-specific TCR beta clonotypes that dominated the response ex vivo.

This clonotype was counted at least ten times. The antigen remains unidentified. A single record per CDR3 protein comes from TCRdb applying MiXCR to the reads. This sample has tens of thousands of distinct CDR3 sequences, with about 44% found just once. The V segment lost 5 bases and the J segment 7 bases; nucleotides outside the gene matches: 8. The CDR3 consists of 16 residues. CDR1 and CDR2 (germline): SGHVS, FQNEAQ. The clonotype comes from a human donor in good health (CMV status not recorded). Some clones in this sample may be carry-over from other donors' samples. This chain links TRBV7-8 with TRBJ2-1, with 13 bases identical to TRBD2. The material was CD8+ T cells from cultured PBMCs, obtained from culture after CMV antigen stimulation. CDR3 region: CASSPGLAGVTNEQFF. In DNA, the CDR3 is TGTGCCAGCAGCCCAGGACTAGCGGGAGTTACGAATGAGCAGTTCTTC.